This T cell receptor beta chain is drawn from a study of human T cells and chemical hapten exposure. Study-level information: Small pooled library volume differences chiefly drove per-sample TCR yield variation.

This clonotype was counted at least ten times. Antigen: not known. As for time point: patch test 3, about 24 weeks after DPC sensitization. Specified treatment: therapeutic diphenylcyclopropenone sensitization with weekly scalp DPC. TCRdb reprocessed the RACE reads via MiXCR and lists one record per CDR3 protein. This table holds some 90,000 distinct CDR3 sequences, 9.5% to 13% found once. General study results and limits: Patch test score showed a positive correlation with PT1 expanded TCR counts.

This CDR3 is 11 amino acids long. Germline V lookup: CDR1 SQVTM, CDR2 ANQGSEA. Trimming took 7 bases from V and 4 from J, leaving 9 bases between them. Sample: whole blood, taken in connection with sensitization to the hapten diphenylcyclopropenone (DPC). This receptor was taken from a woman aged 25-40 years with alopecia areata. Some clones in this sample may be carry-over from other donors' samples. This chain uses TRBV29-1 with TRBJ2-3; D is uncertain. The CDR3 region is CSAPLADTQYF. CDR3 nucleotides: TGCAGCGCCCCTCTCGCAGATACGCAGTATTTT.